Below, one T cell receptor (beta chain) is given with its context. Its matching antigen is unknown. The assay was immunoSEQ multiplex PCR, and TCRdb's table has in-frame clones only and misses some. The top ten hold around 30% of the sample, which has about 49,000 clones, 70% to 90% seen once. These data are taken from a study of radiotherapy plus CTLA-4 blockade in lung cancer. On the study more broadly: With 25% to 35% of patients having disease control, objective responses were seen in roughly 19%.

General study findings and limits: Reported findings show early blood T cell clone dynamics, with interferon-beta, best predicted response. In blood, tumor-derived TCR clones expanded after radiotherapy plus ipilimumab.

Germline CDR1 reads SQVTM; CDR2 reads ANQGSEA. The CDR3 has 12 amino acids. Between the trimmed V and J ends, which lost 3 bases and 3 bases, there was a span of 5 bases. The chain is built from TRBV29-1 and TRBJ2-2; tentatively, D is TRBD1 (5 bases). Sequences were derived from peripheral blood, sampled from a patient treated with radiotherapy plus ipilimumab. This clonotype was obtained from a human donor with non-small cell lung cancer whose response to radiotherapy plus ipilimumab could not be evaluated. CDR3 protein: CSVDRDTGELFF. As DNA, the CDR3 is TGCAGCGTTGACAGGGACACCGGGGAGCTGTTTTTT.